This T cell receptor beta chain was found in a study of blood T cell repertoires in COVID-19. Germline V gene data show CDR1 as KGHSH and CDR2 as LQKENI. V dropped 3 bases and J dropped 7; count of bases not matched to a gene: 7. This CDR3 comprises 15 residues. Assay: immunoSEQ multiplex PCR; the TCRdb copy retains only in-frame clones and omits some. The sample yields approximately 470,000 clones, around 87% seen once. The chain employs TRBV18 and TRBJ2-1; 9 positions agree with TRBD2. Sequenced: PBMCs or T cells enriched from blood (not recorded which). This sequence originates from a woman between 18 and 30 years old who had recovered from COVID-19. The CDR3 sequence: CASSPLSGGQNEQFF. The CDR3 coding sequence is TGTGCCAGCTCACCTCTCAGCGGGGGGCAGAATGAGCAGTTCTTC.